This T cell receptor (beta chain) derives from a study of Tregs in tolerant kidney transplant recipients. Related graft donors supplied nonmyeloablative bone marrow transplants, and mixed chimerism was transient. Clones were read by immunoSEQ multiplex PCR, and TCRdb kept only the in-frame ones, dropping some. The repertoire has roughly 70,000 clones, around 87% of them found once; the top ten carry approximately 3.9%. This clonotype was obtained from a human patient who received a combined kidney and bone marrow transplant. T cells may partly derive from the graft donor. Sequencing was performed on CD4+ T cells from blood (PBMCs), taken 6 months after the transplant.

As DNA, the CDR3 is TGTGCCAGCAGCCCCTGGACTAGCGTCCAGTACTTC. This translates into CASSPWTSVQYF. This sequence joins TRBV7-2 and TRBJ2-7; 9 positions agree with TRBD2. There are 12 residues in the CDR3. Trimming removed 5 bases from V and 10 bases from J; junction bases left unmatched: 6. Looked up from germline, CDR1 is SGHTA and CDR2 is FQGNSA.